A selection of T cell receptor beta chains follows, all from one sample in a study of monozygotic twins with inflammatory bowel disease. TCRdb reworked the 5' RACE reads into one entry per CDR3 protein, no DNA. The sample totals about 110,000 distinct CDR3 sequences; its top ten clones hold 9.5% to 15%. The sequencing input was blood. These receptor sequences come from a human donor with ulcerative colitis or Crohn's disease, or a healthy co-twin of an affected twin (not recorded which). CDR3s include the opening cysteine and the closing phenylalanine or tryptophan. The order of the fields is V gene, J gene, CDR3 protein.

>TRBV21-1|TRBJ2-5
CDLPKAPQLDRVWETQYF
>TRBV11-2|TRBJ2-7
CASSFNTVSYEQYF
>TRBV20-1|TRBJ2-7
CSAHPPDGRGGYEQYF
>TRBV5-1|TRBJ1-5
CASSLEGTGNQPQHF
>TRBV28|TRBJ2-7
CASSFVGPAYEQYF
>TRBV5-5|TRBJ2-2
CASSPGLAGENTGELFF
>TRBV27|TRBJ2-5
CASSSGGYQETQYF
>TRBV18|TRBJ1-3
CASSPPGRPSGNTIYF
>TRBV30|TRBJ2-7
CAWTRGSPTYEQYF
>TRBV18|TRBJ2-2
CASSPPDGELFF
>TRBV2|TRBJ2-7
CASSRQGRDEQYF
>TRBV27|TRBJ2-1
CASTGADQNYNEQFF
>TRBV24-1|TRBJ2-7
CATSETRGSGPYEQYF
>TRBV6-2/TRBV6-3|TRBJ2-7
CASSDPATYEQYF
>TRBV11-2|TRBJ2-7
CASSLAEEYEQYF
>TRBV6-2/TRBV6-3|TRBJ2-7
CASPTSVFPYEQYF
>TRBV7-9|TRBJ2-7
CASSPDKAGDSYEQYF
>TRBV11-2|TRBJ2-5
CASSRPRSREQETQYF
>TRBV27|TRBJ1-1
CASRDTVTRPNTEAFF
>TRBV6-1|TRBJ2-7
CASSSPLRGPLYEQYF
>TRBV7-9|TRBJ1-4
CASSLSREKLFF
>TRBV20-1|TRBJ1-5
CSAGSGGDQPQHF
>TRBV20-1|TRBJ1-5
CSANQRNQPQHF
>TRBV14|TRBJ1-4
CASSQDPTGKLFF
>TRBV18|TRBJ1-4
CASSQGPDEKLFF
>TRBV20-1|TRBJ2-7
CSSLGLRASYEQYF
>TRBV5-4|TRBJ2-1
CASSFGIGEQFF
>TRBV7-8|TRBJ1-5
CASSHGQQYSNQPQHF
>TRBV11-2|TRBJ2-5
CASSPTSFQGETQYF
>TRBV4-3|TRBJ2-2
CASSQEDRGITGELFF
>TRBV20-1|TRBJ1-6
CSAHSGQHNSPLHF
>TRBV7-6|TRBJ1-5
CASSLIQGNQPQHF
>TRBV7-8|TRBJ2-3
CASSLNRPDTQYF
>TRBV7-9|TRBJ2-3
CASSPPDTQYF
>TRBV11-3|TRBJ2-5
CASSFRGGETQYF
>TRBV20-1|TRBJ2-5
CSARDTSGGQETQYF
>TRBV5-1|TRBJ2-7
CASSTDRGSSYEQYF
>TRBV27|TRBJ1-1
CASSLIRPFYTEAFF
>TRBV7-2|TRBJ1-2
CASSLAEKGRGYTF
>TRBV12-3/TRBV12-4|TRBJ2-7
CASTRGTYPYEQYF
>TRBV11-2|TRBJ2-1
CASSLEGRQGVYEQFF
>TRBV20-1|TRBJ1-2
CSAEISGRYGYTF
>TRBV20-1|TRBJ1-5
CSARDKARHSNQPQHF
>TRBV20-1|TRBJ2-7
CSARPRGTRDHEQYF
>TRBV6-1|TRBJ1-4
CASGQGRGEKLFF
>TRBV28|TRBJ1-5
CAGGRGNQPQHF
>TRBV4-1|TRBJ2-4
CASSQGSGRGSKNIQYF
>TRBV28|TRBJ1-1
CASSGLNTEAFF